One and the same sample provided the 20 T cell receptor beta chains below, sequenced in a study of blood T cell repertoires in COVID-19. TCRdb's table, derived via immunoSEQ multiplex PCR, lists solely in-frame clones and lacks some. This sample has about 480,000 clones; around 88% occur once, and the top ten carry 4.3%. The sample taken for sequencing was peripheral blood. The receptors shown here come from a woman aged 25 to 39 with acute or convalescent COVID-19.

The chain employs TRBV7-9 and TRBJ2-2; D call uncertain. CDR3 length: 13 amino acids. V was shortened by 6 bases and J by 4 bases, with 9 bases between the two germline ends. Germline V gives CDR1 SEHNR, CDR2 FQNEAQ (reference sequence). For the CDR3, the DNA is TGTGCCAGCAGACCTAGTTCCACCGGGGAGCTGTTTTTT. This translates into CASRPSSTGELFF. Full variable domain (missing parts from reference TRBV7-9 and TRBJ2-2): DTGVSQNPRHKITKRGQNVTFRCDPISEHNRLYWYRQTLGQGPEFLTYFQNEAQLEKSRLLSDRFSAERPKGSFSTLEIQRTEQGDSAMYLCASRPSSTGELFFGEGSRLTVL.

The gene calls are TRBV2 and TRBJ2-2; D unresolved. CDR3 length equals 13 residues. V gave up 4 bases and J gave up 1 base, with 4 bases separating them. The germline V gene encodes CDR1 SNHLY and CDR2 FYNNEI. The CDR3 bases are TGTGCCAGCAGTGCAGGGAACACCGGGGAGCTGTTTTTT. This translates into CASSAGNTGELFF.

The chain carries TRBV6-5 and TRBJ2-7, with 9 positions matching TRBD1. The CDR3 spans 14 residues. V trimming: 5 bases; J trimming: 0 bases; junction bases outside the gene matches: 2. Germline-derived CDR1 and CDR2 are MNHEY and SVGAGI. The CDR3 is CASSTGGDSYEQYF. Here the CDR3 DNA reads TGTGCCAGCAGTACAGGGGGCGACTCCTACGAGCAGTACTTC.

The chain uses TRBV7-2 and TRBJ2-1; 8 bases agree with TRBD2. The CDR3 has 17 amino acids. The germline CDR1 and CDR2 sequences are SGHTA and FQGNSA. Trimming cost V 3 bases and J 9 bases; bases outside gene matches: 16. CDR3 coding DNA: TGTGCCAGCAGCTTCCCGGGGGGCCAGCGGGGGAGTTTTGAGCAGTTCTTC. Translation: CASSFPGGQRGSFEQFF.

The CDR3 protein is CASSVEGELFF. CDR3 nucleotide sequence: TGCGCCAGCAGCGTTGAGGGGGAGCTGTTTTTT. J is TRBJ2-2 and V is TRBV5-1; D not resolved. Trimming left V 4 bases short and J 8 bases short, with 6 bases between. Per germline, CDR1 SGHRS and CDR2 YFSETQ. This CDR3 contains 11 residues.

The chain employs TRBV5-4 and TRBJ1-1; a possible D gene is TRBD1 (6 bases). This CDR3 contains 13 residues. V lost 2 bases to trimming and J lost 5 bases, with 10 bases between them. CDR1 SGHNT and CDR2 YYREEE come from the germline V gene (reference sequence). This CDR3 is CASSLTGRTEAFF. The CDR3 bases are TGTGCCAGCAGCTTAACAGGGAGAACTGAAGCTTTCTTT.

The genes are TRBV5-6 and TRBJ1-3, with D perhaps TRBD1 (6 bases). The germline CDR1 and CDR2 sequences are SGHDT and YYEEEE. Trimming cost V 0 bases and J 4 bases, with 11 bases left between them. The CDR3 contains 15 residues. DNA for the CDR3: TGTGCCAGCAGCTTGGTTTTCCAGGGGGGAAACACCATATATTTT. Protein sequence: CASSLVFQGGNTIYF.

The chain carries TRBV7-9 and TRBJ1-5; D is perhaps TRBD1 (6 bases). V lost 5 bases and J lost 4, with 6 bases in between. CDR1 and CDR2 from the germline V gene are SEHNR and FQNEAQ (reference sequence). The CDR3 length is 12 residues. The CDR3 DNA reads TGTGCCAGCAGCGGACAGAATCAGCCCCAGCATTTT. Translation gives CASSGQNQPQHF.

The V and J genes are TRBV4-1 and TRBJ2-7; TRBD1 matches at 10 bases. Trimming cost V 0 bases and J 3 bases; bases outside gene matches: 2. The CDR3 has 15 amino acids. The V gene's germline CDR1 is MGHRA and CDR2 YSYEKL. The CDR3 region is CASSQEGDRGYEQYF. The CDR3 DNA reads TGCGCCAGCAGCCAAGAGGGGGACAGGGGCTACGAGCAGTACTTC.

The chain recombines TRBV9 with TRBJ2-2; possible D gene TRBD1, 5 bases. Trimming took 0 bases from V and 6 from J, leaving 15 bases between them. The germline V gene encodes CDR1 SGDLS and CDR2 YYNGEE. The CDR3 contains 16 residues. For the CDR3, the DNA is TGTGCCAGCAGCGTAGCTAGGGGATCTGGCGCCGGGGAGCTGTTTTTT. Protein: CASSVARGSGAGELFF.

This rearrangement joins TRBV15 to TRBJ2-7; 9 nucleotides match TRBD2. The CDR3 is 16 residues long. The V segment lost 4 bases and the J segment 4 bases; nucleotides outside the gene matches: 11. CDR1 and CDR2 from the germline V gene are LNHNV and YYDKDF (reference sequence). CDR3 in DNA: TGTGCCACCAGCACTTATAGGGTAGCGGGGGATTACGAGCAGTACTTC. Its translation is CATSTYRVAGDYEQYF. The whole variable domain, remainder taken from reference TRBV15 and TRBJ2-7, is DAMVIQNPRYQVTQFGKPVTLSCSQTLNHNVMYWYQQKSSQAPKLLFHYYDKDFNNEADTPDNFQSRRPNTSFCFLDIRSPGLGDTAMYLCATSTYRVAGDYEQYFGPGTRLTVT.

The genes are TRBV5-6 and TRBJ1-1; D might be TRBD1 (5 bases). CDR3 length: 13 residues. The ends were cut back, 1 base at V and 5 bases at J, with 9 bases in the middle. Per germline, CDR1 SGHDT and CDR2 YYEEEE. The CDR3 here is CASSLTGGTEAFF. The CDR3 DNA is TGTGCCAGCAGCTTGACGGGGGGAACTGAAGCTTTCTTT.

This sequence joins TRBV10-3 and TRBJ1-5, with 7 bases lining up with TRBD1. The ends lost 10 bases at V and 3 bases at J; junction bases unmatched: 6. In germline, CDR1 is ENHRY, CDR2 SYGVKD. This CDR3 spans 13 amino acids. CDR3 nucleotide sequence: TGTGCCACCAGGGACAGATTCAATCAGCCCCAGCATTTT. As protein: CATRDRFNQPQHF.

This clone was counted a few times. V is TRBV2 and J is TRBJ1-5; 7 bases are a match to TRBD1. Losses at the gene ends were 6 bases for V and 7 bases for J; bases not matched to a gene: 6. Germline V gives CDR1 SNHLY, CDR2 FYNNEI. CDR3 length: 13 residues. The CDR3 loop is CASSRQGGQPQHF. The CDR3 coding sequence is TGTGCCAGCAGCCGACAGGGTGGGCAGCCCCAGCATTTT.

In this sample, this clone turned up once. Additional DNA sequences in this sample encode the identical CDR3. V usage is TRBV6-1 and J usage is TRBJ1-1; D not resolved. Germline loops: CDR1 MNHNS, CDR2 SASEGT. This CDR3 has 13 residues. Trimming took 2 bases from V and 1 from J, leaving 5 bases between them. The CDR3 DNA is TGTGCCAGCAGTGAACTACGGAACACTGAAGCTTTCTTT. This sequence encodes CASSELRNTEAFF.

The rearrangement uses TRBV19 and TRBJ1-6, with D possibly being TRBD1 (6 bases). CDR1 is LNHDA and CDR2 is SQIVND in the germline V gene (reference sequence). Trimming took 7 bases from V and 3 from J, leaving 10 bases between them. This CDR3 contains 14 residues. The CDR3 loop is CASTTGLYNSPLHF. Here the CDR3 DNA reads TGTGCCAGTACTACAGGGCTCTATAATTCACCCCTCCACTTT.

J is TRBJ2-7 and V is TRBV4-2; TRBD2 might be the D (5 bases). Germline V gene sequence: CDR1 LGHNA, CDR2 YNFKEQ. V lost 0 bases and J lost 7, with 13 bases in between. The CDR3 consists of 14 residues. The CDR3 DNA is TGTGCCAGCAGCCAAGAAGAGGGCGGGTGGGAGCAGTACTTC. Translation gives CASSQEEGGWEQYF.

V and J are TRBV5-1 and TRBJ2-5; perhaps TRBD1 as D (6 bases). This CDR3 has 15 residues. V was shortened by 4 bases and J by 3 bases, with 16 bases between the two germline ends. CDR1 SGHRS and CDR2 YFSETQ come from the germline V gene. The CDR3: CASSLNTGSEETQYF. The CDR3 bases are TGCGCCAGCAGCCTCAATACAGGGTCCGAAGAGACCCAGTACTTC.

The chain links TRBV2 to TRBJ2-1; 7 positions agree with TRBD2. The CDR3 length is 13 residues. Unmatched junction bases numbered 5, after V lost 6 bases and J lost 6 bases. In germline, CDR1 is SNHLY, CDR2 FYNNEI. The CDR3 bases are TGTGCCAGCAGCGGCGGGACTACCAATGAGCAGTTCTTC. This gives the protein CASSGGTTNEQFF.

The chain recombines TRBV3-1 (or the pseudogene TRBV3-2) with TRBJ2-3; 9 positions agree with TRBD2. Germline loops: CDR1 LGHDT, CDR2 YNNKEL (reference sequence). The CDR3 spans 16 residues. J was trimmed by 3 bases and V by 2 bases; bases with no gene match: 6. The CDR3 here is CASSQQGLAGTDTQYF. CDR3 nucleotides: TGTGCCAGCAGCCAACAAGGGCTAGCGGGGACAGATACGCAGTATTTT.